The 18 T cell receptor beta chains reported below all come from one sample, sequenced in a study of shared clonotypes between healthy human individuals. The assay was immunoSEQ multiplex PCR, and TCRdb's table has in-frame clones only and misses some. This repertoire shows roughly 2,000,000 clones, roughly 94% found once; its top ten account for roughly 1%. CD8 cells regarded as naive lacked CD45RO, were positively chosen for CCR7, and omitted terminally differentiated effector memory CD45RA+ cells. The specimen sequenced was naive CD8+ T cells sorted from blood. These TCRs come from a man between 18 and 35 years old in good health.

The sample holds one count of this clone. The genes are TRBV4-3 and TRBJ1-4; D not certain. The CDR3 length is 14 residues. In germline, CDR1 is LGHNA, CDR2 YSLEER. V was clipped by 1 base and J by 5 bases, with 8 bases between them. CDR3 amino acids: CASSQGVANEKLFF. The CDR3 bases are TGCGCCAGCAGCCAAGGGGTAGCGAATGAAAAACTGTTTTTT.

As regards this clone: One end of the junction does not line up with germline, which may come from a read error. The rearrangement joins TRBV7-7 to TRBJ2-1; D ambiguous. CDR1 is SSHAT, CDR2 FNYEAQ, per germline (reference sequence). This CDR3 has 17 amino acids. The CDR3 DNA is TGTGCTAGCAGCGCCGGACCGTCGCCTTTCTCCTACAATGAGCAGTTCTTC. This gives the protein CASSAGPSPFSYNEQFF.

V is TRBV5-1 and J is TRBJ2-1; D is unclear. The length of the CDR3 is 15 residues. Trimming removed 1 base at V and 3 bases at J, with 11 bases between. CDR1 is SGHRS and CDR2 is YFSETQ in the germline V gene. This CDR3 reads CASSLSGDGYNEQFF. CDR3 coding DNA: TGCGCCAGCAGCTTGTCAGGAGACGGCTACAATGAGCAGTTCTTC.

The chain uses TRBV7-6 and TRBJ2-5, with D possibly called TRBD1 or TRBD2 (6 bases each). The end of the DNA fits TRBJ2-7 better, so the J call may be wrong. The germline V gene encodes CDR1 SGHVS and CDR2 FNYEAQ. CDR3 length: 16 amino acids. The CDR3 DNA reads TGTGCCAGCAGCTTAGCTTCCCGGGGGCCCCTTTACGAGCAGTACTTC. Its translation is CASSLASRGPLYEQYF.

The chain combines TRBV7-9 with TRBJ2-4; D possibly corresponds to TRBD2 (5 bases). V was trimmed by 5 bases and J by 11 bases, leaving 16 bases between them. The CDR3 contains 13 residues. The germline V gene has CDR1 SEHNR and CDR2 FQNEAQ (reference sequence). CDR3 loop: CASSPGSGYFQYF. The CDR3, as DNA: TGTGCCAGCAGCCCGGGGAGTGGATACTTTCAGTACTTC.

This clone was recorded only once. This chain connects TRBV30 to TRBJ2-7; D not resolved. Germline values: CDR1 GTSNPN, CDR2 SVGIG (reference sequence). The CDR3 spans 13 residues. V was shortened by 2 bases and J by 2 bases, with 10 bases between the two germline ends. The CDR3 bases are TGTGCCTGGAGTCCGTGGGAAACCTACGAGCAGTACTTC. Translation: CAWSPWETYEQYF.

The chain couples TRBV12-5 to TRBJ2-7, with 7 bases identical to TRBD2. Germline CDR1 LGHNT, CDR2 FRNRAP. V shed 2 bases, J shed 5 bases, and the junction held 9 bases outside the gene matches. The CDR3 is 15 amino acids. CDR3 sequence: CASGLTGGNLHEQYF. CDR3 DNA: TGTGCTAGTGGTTTGACGGGAGGAAACCTCCACGAGCAGTACTTC.

The chain carries TRBV30 and TRBJ1-2; tentative D call: TRBD1 (5 bases). The germline V gene encodes CDR1 GTSNPN and CDR2 SVGIG (reference sequence). The CDR3 totals 15 residues. Trimming took 1 base from V and 6 from J, leaving 18 bases between them. In DNA, the CDR3 is TGTGCCTGGAGTGCCCTACAGGTATCGCTGGATGGCTACACCTTC. Its translation: CAWSALQVSLDGYTF. Complete variable domain (other parts from reference TRBV30 and TRBJ1-2): SQTIHQWPATLVQPVGSPLSLECTVEGTSNPNLYWYRQAAGRGLQLLFYSVGIGQISSEVPQNLSASRPQDRQFILSSKKLLLSDSGFYLCAWSALQVSLDGYTFGSGTRLTVV.

V usage is TRBV11-3 and J usage is TRBJ1-3; TRBD1 aligns across 8 bases. The CDR3 totals 14 residues. After removal of 8 bases from V and 4 bases from J, the junction contained 7 bases not matched to a gene. The germline CDR1 and CDR2 sequences are SGHNT and YENEEA. CDR3 region: CASLQGDRGNTIYF. The CDR3 nucleotides read TGTGCCAGCCTACAGGGGGATAGGGGAAACACCATATATTTT.

The chain recombines TRBV7-9 with TRBJ2-3; 15 bases match TRBD2. The CDR3 covers 19 residues. The V and J ends lost 1 base and 2 bases, in that order; junction bases with no gene match: 7. CDR1 is SEHNR and CDR2 is FQNEAQ in the germline V gene (reference sequence). CDR3 bases: TGTGCCAGCAGCTTAGACCCGGGACTAGCGGGGGGTATCACAGATACGCAGTATTTT. This gives the protein CASSLDPGLAGGITDTQYF.

The chain recombines TRBV4-3 with TRBJ2-1; TRBD2 might be the D (6 bases). V shed 2 bases and J shed 6 bases, with 23 bases lying between them. Germline V gives CDR1 LGHNA, CDR2 YSLEER. This CDR3 contains 18 residues. The CDR3 nucleotides read TGCGCCAGCAGCCAATTCTCGTTAAACCGGGACTCTTTCAATGAGCAGTTCTTC. Translating it yields CASSQFSLNRDSFNEQFF.

The J gene is TRBJ2-1, the V gene TRBV6-6; TRBD2 matches at 7 bases. V shed 8 bases and J 3 bases; nucleotides not matched to a gene: 7. This CDR3 comprises 14 residues. Germline loops: CDR1 MNHNY, CDR2 SVGAGI (reference sequence). As DNA, the CDR3 is TGTGCCAGCTCCGGGACGGGGGGCTACAATGAGCAGTTCTTC. Its protein is CASSGTGGYNEQFF.

The rearrangement uses TRBV7-8 and TRBJ2-7, with D perhaps assigned TRBD1 or TRBD2 (5 bases each). CDR3 length equals 17 residues. Deletions cut 5 bases from V and 2 bases from J, with 22 bases between. Germline V gene sequence: CDR1 SGHVS, CDR2 FQNEAQ. The CDR3 sequence is CASSPHSGTPPTYEQYF. DNA for the CDR3: TGTGCCAGCAGCCCTCATTCCGGGACCCCCCCCACCTACGAGCAGTACTTC.

V usage is TRBV6-5 and J usage is TRBJ2-1; no reliable D call. This CDR3 has 15 residues. Germline values: CDR1 MNHEY, CDR2 SVGAGI. V shed 6 bases and J shed 0 bases, with 12 bases lying between them. The CDR3: CASSLRVDSYNEQFF. DNA for the CDR3: TGTGCCAGCAGCCTCCGAGTAGACTCCTACAATGAGCAGTTCTTC.

Turning to this clone: The same CDR3 also results from other DNA sequences found in this sample. This rearrangement joins TRBV4-3 to TRBJ1-4; possibly TRBD1 for D (6 bases). The ends were cut back, 0 bases at V and 5 bases at J, with 7 bases in the middle. The CDR3 is 14 amino acids. Germline values: CDR1 LGHNA, CDR2 YSLEER. In DNA, the CDR3 is TGCGCCAGCAGCCAAGATAGGGGGAATGAAAAACTGTTTTTT. It is translated as CASSQDRGNEKLFF.

To note about this clone: The sample contains more than one DNA sequence encoding this CDR3. This chain links TRBV19 with TRBJ2-7; TRBD2 matches at 11 bases. The CDR3 contains 14 residues. The trim removed 8 bases at V and 0 bases at J, leaving 3 bases unmatched. Germline V lookup: CDR1 LNHDA, CDR2 SQIVND (reference sequence). The CDR3 is CASSTSGSSYEQYF. The CDR3 DNA follows: TGTGCCAGTTCAACTAGCGGGAGCTCCTACGAGCAGTACTTC.

A remark on this clone: Other DNA sequences from this sample encode an identical CDR3 as well. The J gene is TRBJ2-7, the V gene TRBV5-1; no reliable D call. Germline CDR1 and CDR2: SGHRS and YFSETQ. With 5 bases removed from V and 3 bases from J, the gap between germline ends came to 12 bases. This CDR3 is 13 amino acids long. The CDR3 DNA reads as TGCGCCAGCAGTTCTGGGATAGGCTACGAGCAGTACTTC. This codes for CASSSGIGYEQYF.

The V gene is TRBV5-1, the J gene TRBJ2-7; 9 bases are shared with TRBD1. Per the germline V gene, CDR1 is SGHRS and CDR2 is YFSETQ. The CDR3 runs 16 residues. The V and J ends lost 4 bases and 0 bases, in that order; junction bases with no gene match: 8. The CDR3 here is CASSVSGTGFSYEQYF. In DNA form, the CDR3 reads TGCGCCAGCAGCGTATCCGGGACAGGGTTCTCCTACGAGCAGTACTTC.